The rows below give T cell receptor beta chains drawn from one sample of a study of control samples from healthy donors and cancer patients. Data came from immunoSEQ multiplex PCR; TCRdb stores just in-frame clones and leaves some out. The repertoire holds 100,000 to 110,000 clones, with more than 75% as singletons. Sequenced material: blood. Receptors originate from a woman aged 50 to 65 in good health. The CDR3 runs from the conserved cysteine through the conserved F or W. D genes are given only for firm matches. Not every row has a clone size; where given, it reads once, few, many or a size class.

>.|TRBJ2-3|.|TRBV11-1
CASSSRRQQDTQYF
TGTGCCAGCAGCTCCCGCAGGCAACAAGATACGCAGTATTTT
>.|TRBJ2-2|TRBD1|TRBV4-1
CASSLPGQAIGELFF
TGCGCCAGCAGCCTACCCGGACAGGCGATCGGGGAGCTGTTTTTT
>.|TRBJ1-5|.|TRBV11-2
CASSLGAGEDQPQHF
TGTGCCAGCAGCTTAGGGGCAGGGGAGGATCAGCCCCAGCATTTT
>.|TRBJ1-5|.|TRBV19
CASSKDRNQPQHF
TGTGCCAGTAGTAAAGACAGAAATCAGCCCCAGCATTTT
>few|TRBJ1-5|.|TRBV2
CASREDYSNQPQHF
TGTGCCAGCAGGGAGGATTATAGCAATCAGCCCCAGCATTTT
>.|TRBJ1-1|.|TRBV7-9
CASSLTLGTEAFF
TGTGCCAGCAGCTTAACCTTGGGCACTGAAGCTTTCTTT
>.|TRBJ1-6|.|TRBV4-1
CASSQDGQAGSPLHF
TGCGCCAGCAGCCAAGATGGGCAGGCCGGTTCACCCCTCCACTTT
>.|TRBJ1-5|.|TRBV27
CASSSWMGQPQHF
TGTGCCAGCAGTTCGTGGATGGGTCAGCCCCAGCATTTT
>few|TRBJ1-1|.|TRBV5-1
CASSSEMNTEAFF
TGCGCCAGCAGCTCTGAAATGAACACTGAAGCTTTCTTT
>.|TRBJ2-7|.|TRBV28
CASYQGSYEQYF
TGTGCCAGCTACCAAGGCTCCTACGAGCAGTACTTC
>.|TRBJ2-3|TRBD2|TRBV5-4
CASSPGYASGRDTQYF
TGTGCCAGCAGCCCGGGCTACGCTAGCGGGAGAGATACGCAGTATTTT
>.|TRBJ2-4|TRBD2|TRBV7-2
CASSHGGERIQYF
TGTGCCAGCAGCCATGGGGGGGAGCGGATTCAGTACTTC
>.|TRBJ2-1|.|TRBV19
CASSPTSFSYNEQFF
TGTGCCAGTAGCCCTACTAGCTTCTCCTACAATGAGCAGTTCTTC
>once|TRBJ2-3|TRBD2|TRBV30
CAWSPGLAHRATDTQYF
TGTGCCTGGAGTCCGGGACTAGCACATCGGGCCACAGATACGCAGTATTTT
>once|TRBJ2-2|TRBD1|TRBV19
CASSRTGRTGELFF
TGTGCCAGTTCAAGGACAGGGAGGACCGGGGAGCTGTTTTTT
>.|TRBJ2-3|.|TRBV3-1/TRBV3-2
CASSQQNPDTQYF
TGTGCCAGCAGCCAACAGAACCCAGATACGCAGTATTTT
>.|TRBJ1-5|TRBD1|TRBV29-1
CSVLDRGRNQPQHF
TGCAGCGTTTTAGACAGGGGAAGGAATCAGCCCCAGCATTTT
>.|TRBJ1-1|.|TRBV24-1
CATSDLGRGGAFF
TGTGCCACCAGTGATTTGGGCAGAGGGGGAGCTTTCTTT
>.|TRBJ1-3|.|TRBV18
CASSPLRGTGPRHSGNTIYF
TGTGCCAGCTCACCACTTAGGGGCACGGGCCCTCGCCACTCTGGAAACACCATATATTTT
>.|TRBJ1-5|.|TRBV20-1
CSASEGNQPQHF
TGCAGTGCTAGTGAAGGGAATCAGCCCCAGCATTTT